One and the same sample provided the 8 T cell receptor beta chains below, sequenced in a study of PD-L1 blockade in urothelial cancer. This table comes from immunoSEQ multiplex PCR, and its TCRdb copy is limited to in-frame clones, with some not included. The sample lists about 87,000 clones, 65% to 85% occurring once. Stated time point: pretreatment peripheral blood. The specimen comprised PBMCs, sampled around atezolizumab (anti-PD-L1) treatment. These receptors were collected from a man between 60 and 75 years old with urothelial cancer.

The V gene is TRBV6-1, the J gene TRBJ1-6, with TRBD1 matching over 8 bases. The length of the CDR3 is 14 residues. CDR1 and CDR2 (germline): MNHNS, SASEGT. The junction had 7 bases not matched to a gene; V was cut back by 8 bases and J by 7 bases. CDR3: CASGTGGRNSPLHF. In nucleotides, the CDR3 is TGTGCCAGCGGTACAGGGGGGCGGAATTCACCCCTCCACTTT.

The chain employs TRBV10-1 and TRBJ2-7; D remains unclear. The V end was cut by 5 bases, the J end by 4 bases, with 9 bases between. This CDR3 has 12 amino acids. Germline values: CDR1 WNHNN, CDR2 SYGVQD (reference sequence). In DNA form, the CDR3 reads TGCGCCAGCAGTTCCGAGCCTTACGAGCAGTACTTC. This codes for CASSSEPYEQYF.

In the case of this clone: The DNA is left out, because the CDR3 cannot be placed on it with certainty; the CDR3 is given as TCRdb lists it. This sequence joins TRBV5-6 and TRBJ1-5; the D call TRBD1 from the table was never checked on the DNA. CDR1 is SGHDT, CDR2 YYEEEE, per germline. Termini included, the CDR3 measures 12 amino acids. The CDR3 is CASSLFGTGAHF.

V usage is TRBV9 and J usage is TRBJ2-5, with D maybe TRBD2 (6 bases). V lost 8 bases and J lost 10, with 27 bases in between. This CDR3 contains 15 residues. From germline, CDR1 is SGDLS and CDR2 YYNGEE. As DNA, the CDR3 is TGTGCCAGGACCGCCGCCGGGACTTCCCAATGGGTCCAGTACTTC. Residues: CARTAAGTSQWVQYF.

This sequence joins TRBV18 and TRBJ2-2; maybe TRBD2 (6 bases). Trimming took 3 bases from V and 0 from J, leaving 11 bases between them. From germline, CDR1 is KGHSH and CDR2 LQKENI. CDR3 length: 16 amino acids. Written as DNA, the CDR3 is TGTGCCAGCTCACCTGAGCGGGCTGCGAACACCGGGGAGCTGTTTTTT. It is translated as CASSPERAANTGELFF.

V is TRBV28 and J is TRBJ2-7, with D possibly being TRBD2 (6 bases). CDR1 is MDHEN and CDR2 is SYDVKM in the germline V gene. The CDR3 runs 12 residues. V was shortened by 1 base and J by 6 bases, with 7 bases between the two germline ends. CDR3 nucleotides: TGTGCCAGCAGTTTATTGGGGGGCGAGCAGTACTTC. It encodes CASSLLGGEQYF.

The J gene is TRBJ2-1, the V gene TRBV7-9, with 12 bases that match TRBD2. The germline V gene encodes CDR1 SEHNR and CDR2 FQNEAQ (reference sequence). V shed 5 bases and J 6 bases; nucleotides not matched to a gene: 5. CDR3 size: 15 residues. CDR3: CASSTGLAGTNEQFF. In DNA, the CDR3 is TGTGCCAGCAGCACCGGACTAGCGGGAACCAATGAGCAGTTCTTC.

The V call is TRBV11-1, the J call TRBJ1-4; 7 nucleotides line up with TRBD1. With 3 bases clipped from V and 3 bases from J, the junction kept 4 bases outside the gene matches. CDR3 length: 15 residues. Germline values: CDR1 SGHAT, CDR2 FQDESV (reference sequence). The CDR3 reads CASSFDGTANEKLFF. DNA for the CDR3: TGTGCCAGCAGCTTTGACGGGACAGCTAATGAAAAACTGTTTTTT.